The present entry profiles one T cell receptor (beta chain) with its context. Its cognate antigen is unknown. The germline gene is not matched at one end of the junction; a read error may be the cause. This entry comes from a study of cytomegalovirus exposure and HLA in healthy donors. Broader study findings: Rarity characterized most TCR sequences, yet some public TCRs appeared in many donors. Productive rates of about 90% or about 30% were seen for most TCR beta V segments in an earlier analysis. Based on reports, TCR beta sequences accurately predicted HLA-A and HLA-B alleles for most subjects. Rates of TCR association differed by HLA locus in a later analysis, with DRB1 highest and HLA-C lowest.

The CDR3 runs to 12 residues. Germline V CDR1 and CDR2: SNHLY, FYNNEI. The PCR was carried out with 60 Vbeta primers and 13 Jbeta primers. Sequenced by immunoSEQ multiplex PCR; TCRdb stores in-frame clones only, minus some. This repertoire includes about 96,000 clones. The TCR originated in a woman in her 30s in good health and CMV-seronegative. The V call is TRBV2, the J call TRBJ1-1, with a possible D match to TRBD1 (5 bases). Material: PBMCs. CDR3 amino acids: CASRTDNTEAFF. The CDR3, as DNA: TGTGCCAGTAGGACGGACAACACTGAGGCTTTCTTT.